This T cell receptor (beta chain) was profiled in a study of T cells in Graves' hyperthyroidism and ophthalmopathy. Study-wide background: Before any treatment, at initial diagnosis, peripheral blood was collected.

In this sample, this clonotype turned up a few times. As yet, its antigen is unknown. Trimming stripped 6 bases from V and 5 bases from J, with 19 bases between. CDR3 size: 15 residues. Per the germline V gene, CDR1 is MNHNS and CDR2 is SASEGT. Source material for PBMCs was about 10 ml fresh peripheral blood. Study-wide results and caveats: Blood shared most expanded thyroid clonotypes above 0.001.

TCR beta CDR3 sequences were amplified from RNA transcripts. A first-round RT-PCR of the TCR CDR3 used the HTBI primer set. TCRdb used MiXCR to reprocess the multiplex PCR reads, holding one entry per CDR3 protein. This table has 450,000 to 650,000 distinct CDR3 sequences, less than 25% appearing once. This receptor was obtained from a man aged 18 to 30 with Graves' hyperthyroidism. The specimen sequenced was blood. V usage is TRBV6-1 and J usage is TRBJ2-5; the D gene is possibly TRBD2 (7 bases). CDR3 sequence reads: CASRPPERGGETQYF. As DNA, the CDR3 is TGTGCCAGCAGGCCCCCCGAAAGGGGGGGGGAGACCCAGTACTTC.